This is a list of T cell receptor beta chains from one sample in a study of control samples from healthy donors and cancer patients. Sequencing was performed with immunoSEQ multiplex PCR; in TCRdb, only in-frame clones are kept and a portion is missing. The sample shows about 59,000 clones, more than 90% of them seen only once. The sequenced material came from PBMCs. The receptors originated from a man in his forties or fifties with colorectal cancer. Both conserved end residues are trimmed from each CDR3.

j_call v_call cdr3_aa
TRBJ2-2 TRBV7-9 ASSLGTGTLTGELF
TRBJ1-5 TRBV6-5 ASRDGQGNQPQH
TRBJ1-1 TRBV15 ATSSPSMNTEAF
TRBJ2-3 TRBV5-4 ASSRGSSTDTQY
TRBJ1-6 TRBV2 ASSEEYNSPLH
TRBJ1-2 TRBV6-1 ASSEVTGGNYGYT
TRBJ1-5 TRBV24-1 ATSDGDRGVRGNQPQH
TRBJ2-1 TRBV7-2 ASSSGPGGEQF
TRBJ1-4 TRBV6-2/TRBV6-3 ASSYAGVGEKLF
TRBJ2-1 TRBV11-2 ASSLALEYEQF
TRBJ2-2 TRBV5-6 ASSRAGQGTGELF
TRBJ1-6 TRBV25-1 ASKKDDTYNSPLH
TRBJ1-2 TRBV6-6 ASSYSGGGFYGYT
TRBJ1-3 TRBV19 ASSITALGNTIY
TRBJ2-1 TRBV15 ATSRDSGSYNEQF
TRBJ2-7 TRBV2 ASFRDRLASSYEQY
TRBJ2-1 TRBV7-2 ASSVAGVVNEQF
TRBJ2-7 TRBV6-5 ASPPPGPSSYEQY
TRBJ2-3 TRBV7-6 ASSLWGGTQTDTQY
TRBJ2-7 TRBV4-3 ASSQDARDKSYEQY
TRBJ2-5 TRBV2 ASSSGQGGETQY
TRBJ2-5 TRBV4-1 ASSPGVAGDDQETQY
TRBJ2-2 TRBV19 ASSINRLAAHTGELF
TRBJ2-7 TRBV5-1 ASSPGGAVDEQY
TRBJ2-3 TRBV10-1 ASSESRVGRTDTQY
TRBJ1-1 TRBV27 ASSLRRNTEAF
TRBJ1-2 TRBV5-6 ASSFYAGATGYT
TRBJ1-1 TRBV7-8 ASSQRLSTGNTEAF
TRBJ1-1 TRBV6-2/TRBV6-3 ASSPSLFMNTEAF
TRBJ2-1 TRBV7-9 ASSPWTSGGGREQF
TRBJ1-4 TRBV3-1/TRBV3-2 ASSHGPGGEKLF
TRBJ1-6 TRBV19 ASASRPGLDGNSPLH
TRBJ1-6 TRBV5-6 ASSPLGALDNSPLH
TRBJ2-3 TRBV4-3 ASSQDGGDSANTDTQY